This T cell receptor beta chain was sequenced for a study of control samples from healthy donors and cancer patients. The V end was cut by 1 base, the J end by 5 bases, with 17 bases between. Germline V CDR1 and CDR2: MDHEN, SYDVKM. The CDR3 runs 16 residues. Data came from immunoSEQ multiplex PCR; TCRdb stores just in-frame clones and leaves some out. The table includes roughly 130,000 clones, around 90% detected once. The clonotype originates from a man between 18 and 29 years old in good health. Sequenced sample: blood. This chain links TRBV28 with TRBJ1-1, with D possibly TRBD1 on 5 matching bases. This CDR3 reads CASSLLDSLGGTEAFF. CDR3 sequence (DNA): TGTGCCAGCAGTTTATTAGACAGCCTTGGAGGAACTGAAGCTTTCTTT. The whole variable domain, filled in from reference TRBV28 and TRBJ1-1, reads DVKVTQSSRYLVKRTGEKVFLECVQDMDHENMFWYRQDPGLGLRLIYFSYDVKMKEKGDIPEGYSVSREKKERFSLILESASTNQTSMYLCASSLLDSLGGTEAFFGQGTRLTVV.